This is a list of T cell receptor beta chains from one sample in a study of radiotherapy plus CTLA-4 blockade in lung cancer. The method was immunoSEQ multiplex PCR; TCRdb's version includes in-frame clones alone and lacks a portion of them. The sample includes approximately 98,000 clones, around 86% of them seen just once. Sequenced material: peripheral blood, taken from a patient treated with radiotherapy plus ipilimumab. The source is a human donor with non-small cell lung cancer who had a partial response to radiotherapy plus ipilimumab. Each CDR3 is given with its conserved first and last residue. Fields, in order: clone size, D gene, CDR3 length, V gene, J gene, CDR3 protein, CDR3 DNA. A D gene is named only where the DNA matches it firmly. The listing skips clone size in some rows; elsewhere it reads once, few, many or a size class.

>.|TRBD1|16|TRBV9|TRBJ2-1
CASSHGDRSRGNEQFF
TGTGCCAGCAGCCACGGGGACAGGTCGAGGGGCAATGAGCAGTTCTTC
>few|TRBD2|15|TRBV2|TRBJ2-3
CASSMRRGSTDTQYF
TGTGCCAGCAGTATGAGGCGGGGGAGCACAGATACGCAGTATTTT
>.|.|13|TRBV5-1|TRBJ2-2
CASSLELTGELFF
TGCGCCAGCAGCTTGGAGCTCACCGGGGAGCTGTTTTTT
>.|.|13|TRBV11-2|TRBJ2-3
CASSRATADTQYF
TGTGCCAGCAGCCGAGCAACTGCAGATACGCAGTATTTT
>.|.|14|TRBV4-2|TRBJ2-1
CASSAAGSYNEQFF
TGTGCCAGCAGCGCAGCGGGTTCGTACAATGAGCAGTTCTTC
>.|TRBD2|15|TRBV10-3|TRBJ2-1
CAIRTPQRGYNEQFF
TGTGCCATCAGGACACCTCAGCGGGGTTACAATGAGCAGTTCTTC
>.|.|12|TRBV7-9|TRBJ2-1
CASTRLVGEQFF
TGTGCCAGCACCCGACTAGTCGGGGAGCAGTTCTTC
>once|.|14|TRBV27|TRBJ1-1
CASSLYRGNTEAFF
TGTGCCAGCAGTTTATATCGGGGGAACACTGAAGCTTTCTTT
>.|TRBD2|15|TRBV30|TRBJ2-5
CAWSVRTSGSETQYF
TGTGCCTGGAGTGTAAGAACTAGCGGGAGTGAGACCCAGTACTTC
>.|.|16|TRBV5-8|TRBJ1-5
CASSLARVWSNQPQHF
TGTGCCAGCAGCTTGGCCCGGGTTTGGAGCAATCAGCCCCAGCATTTT
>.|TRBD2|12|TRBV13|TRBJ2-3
CASSDGGGTQYF
TGTGCCAGCAGCGACGGGGGGGGTACGCAGTATTTT
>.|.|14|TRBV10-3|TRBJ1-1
CAISESGGRTEAFF
TGTGCCATCAGTGAGTCGGGGGGGAGGACTGAAGCTTTCTTT
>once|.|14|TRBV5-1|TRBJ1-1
CASSSGWGNTEAFF
TGCGCCAGCAGCTCGGGATGGGGGAACACTGAAGCTTTCTTT
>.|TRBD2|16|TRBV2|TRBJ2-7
CASSGLAGGSSYEQYF
TGTGCCAGCAGTGGACTAGCGGGAGGGAGCTCCTACGAGCAGTACTTC